Following are 24 T cell receptor beta chains from one sample sequenced in a study of beta chain features in type 1 diabetes. Sequenced material consisted of expressed TCRB transcripts (all of the isolated RNA was reverse transcribed). The assay was immunoSEQ multiplex PCR, and TCRdb's table has in-frame clones only and misses some. The sample consists of around 430,000 clones, 30% of them appearing once. The specimen sequenced was naive CD4+ T cells from blood. The receptors were gathered from a man between 18 and 35 years old in good health.

The V gene is TRBV29-1, the J gene TRBJ2-2; D gene unclear. V was clipped by 6 bases and J by 2 bases, with 7 bases between them. CDR3 length equals 12 residues. The germline V gene encodes CDR1 SQVTM and CDR2 ANQGSEA. CDR3 DNA: TGCAGCGTGGAAAATAACACCGGGGAGCTGTTTTTT. It codes for CSVENNTGELFF.

The rearrangement links TRBV19 to TRBJ2-5; D remains ambiguous. This CDR3 has 12 residues. The V and J ends lost 3 bases and 4 bases respectively, with 6 bases between them. CDR1 and CDR2 (germline): LNHDA, SQIVND (reference sequence). In DNA, the CDR3 is TGTGCCAGTAGTATCTCCGCAGAGACCCAGTACTTC. Amino acids: CASSISAETQYF.

This sequence joins TRBV7-2 and TRBJ2-1, with a tentative D call TRBD2 (7 bases). Germline V lookup: CDR1 SGHTA, CDR2 FQGNSA. The CDR3 length is 14 residues. The ends were cut back, 5 bases at V and 9 bases at J, with 17 bases in the middle. This CDR3 is CASSRTRGSGEQFF. CDR3 DNA sequence: TGTGCCAGCAGCAGGACTAGGGGGTCGGGTGAGCAGTTCTTC.

This chain connects TRBV30 to TRBJ1-4, with D unclear. This CDR3 contains 15 residues. Between the trimmed V and J ends, which lost 3 bases and 5 bases, there was a span of 16 bases. In germline, CDR1 is GTSNPN, CDR2 SVGIG (reference sequence). The CDR3 coding sequence is TGTGCCTGGAGGGAGGGTCATCATCGGAATGAAAAACTGTTTTTT. Translated: CAWREGHHRNEKLFF.

This clone was seen a few times. The chain carries TRBV29-1 and TRBJ2-3; 10 bases line up with TRBD2. From germline, CDR1 is SQVTM and CDR2 ANQGSEA. CDR3 length equals 17 residues. The J segment lost 8 bases and the V segment lost 4 bases, leaving 18 bases of the junction unmatched. The CDR3 DNA follows: TGCAGCGTTGCGGGCGGGACTAGCGTGGGTATGGGGGCTACGCAGTATTTT. It codes for CSVAGGTSVGMGATQYF.

The CDR3 DNA reads TGTGCCAGCAGTTACCCGACAGCCCTAAGTCACAATGAGCAGTTCTTC. Translated, it gives CASSYPTALSHNEQFF. The J gene is TRBJ2-1, the V gene TRBV6-5, with D possibly TRBD1 on 5 matching bases. This CDR3 region has 16 residues. The germline V and J ends were trimmed by 2 bases and 5 bases, with 16 bases remaining between them. Germline V gene lookup returns CDR1 MNHEY and CDR2 SVGAGI.

The genes are TRBV18 and TRBJ2-3; 8 positions agree with TRBD2. V lost 8 bases to trimming and J lost 6 bases; unmatched junction nucleotides: 10. There are 14 residues in the CDR3. CDR1 is KGHSH and CDR2 is LQKENI in the germline V gene. The CDR3 spells CASASREGSDTQYF. In DNA form, the CDR3 reads TGTGCCAGCGCGTCACGGGAGGGCTCGGATACGCAGTATTTT.

The table lists this clone with a few counts. This sample includes further DNA sequences coding for the same CDR3. The J gene is TRBJ2-5, the V gene TRBV25-1; TRBD2 might be the D (6 bases). CDR1 and CDR2 (germline): MGHDK, SYGVNS. The V end was cut by 1 base, the J end by 4 bases, with 10 bases between. The CDR3 loop spans 14 amino acids. DNA for the CDR3: TGTGCCAGCAGTGAATCTGGGGGGAGAGAGACCCAGTACTTC. It encodes CASSESGGRETQYF. The whole variable domain, remainder taken from reference TRBV25-1 and TRBJ2-5, is EADIYQTPRYLVIGTGKKITLECSQTMGHDKMYWYQQDPGMELHLIHYSYGVNSTEKGDLSSESTVSRIRTEHFPLTLESARPSHTSQYLCASSESGGRETQYFGPGTRLLVL.

The genes are TRBV30 and TRBJ2-6; D ambiguous. V lost 1 base and J 0 bases, leaving 4 bases between the germline ends. CDR1 and CDR2 (germline): GTSNPN, SVGIG (reference sequence). The CDR3 consists of 14 residues. This chain's CDR3 is CAWSEISGANVLTF. The CDR3 coding sequence is TGTGCCTGGAGTGAGATCTCTGGGGCCAACGTCCTGACTTTC.

In this sample, this clone turned up a few times. The genes are TRBV28 and TRBJ1-2, with D unclear. The CDR3 covers 12 residues. Germline V gene lookup returns CDR1 MDHEN and CDR2 SYDVKM. Deletions cut 4 bases from V and 4 bases from J, with 7 bases between. CDR3 coding DNA: TGTGCCAGCAGTTATCCGGGCTATGGCTACACCTTC. Translating it yields CASSYPGYGYTF.

The gene calls are TRBV25-1 and TRBJ2-3; TRBD2 is a possible D gene (5 bases). Trimming took off 7 bases at V and 6 bases at J, with 11 bases between the two ends. Per germline, CDR1 MGHDK and CDR2 SYGVNS. The CDR3 sequence is 12 residues long. The CDR3 loop is CASKFTSDTQYF. CDR3 DNA sequence: TGTGCCAGCAAATTCACTAGTGATACGCAGTATTTT.

In its sample, this clone was seen a few times. The chain carries TRBV15 and TRBJ2-5, with D unresolved. Germline V gene data show CDR1 as LNHNV and CDR2 as YYDKDF (reference sequence). Trimming removed 6 bases at V and 4 bases at J, with 9 bases between. This CDR3 contains 12 residues. The CDR3 DNA is TGTGCCACCAGTCTGCTACGAGAGACCCAGTACTTC. As protein: CATSLLRETQYF.

This clone occurred a few times. The chain joins TRBV30 to TRBJ2-7; 7 nucleotides align to TRBD1. The CDR3 extends over 15 amino acids. CDR1 and CDR2 (germline): GTSNPN, SVGIG (reference sequence). The V gene end was trimmed by 1 base and the J gene end by 3 bases; junction bases not matched to a gene: 9. The CDR3 here is CAWSAYRGKRYEQYF. As DNA, the CDR3 is TGTGCCTGGAGTGCTTACAGGGGAAAGCGCTACGAGCAGTACTTC.

This clone has more than one count but fewer than ten. DNA for the CDR3: TGTGCCAGCAGTTCCACCGGCAGCCGCCAAGAGACCCAGTACTTC. Protein sequence: CASSSTGSRQETQYF. The rearrangement uses TRBV28 and TRBJ2-5; D is undetermined. CDR1 is MDHEN and CDR2 is SYDVKM in the germline V gene. Trimming removed 4 bases at V and 1 base at J, with 13 bases between. This CDR3 comprises 15 residues.

J is TRBJ2-1 and V is TRBV6-5; the match to TRBD1 covers 9 bases. V was pared by 6 bases and J by 6 bases, with 9 bases of the junction left unmatched. The CDR3 consists of 15 residues. Looked up from germline, CDR1 is MNHEY and CDR2 is SVGAGI. The CDR3 here is CASSRGTGNGNEQFF. The CDR3 DNA is TGTGCCAGCAGCCGAGGGACAGGGAACGGCAATGAGCAGTTCTTC.

This clone was counted only a few times. This rearrangement joins TRBV10-3 to TRBJ2-1; 8 bases are a match to TRBD2. The trim removed 0 bases at V and 4 bases at J, leaving 2 bases unmatched. CDR3 length equals 15 residues. Germline CDR1 reads ENHRY; CDR2 reads SYGVKD. This chain's CDR3 is CAISESTSGYNEQFF. The CDR3 bases are TGTGCCATCAGTGAGTCAACTAGCGGTTACAATGAGCAGTTCTTC.

The genes are TRBV18 and TRBJ2-1; 13 bases agree with TRBD2. The germline V gene encodes CDR1 KGHSH and CDR2 LQKENI. V lost 3 bases to trimming and J lost 9 bases; unmatched junction nucleotides: 5. The CDR3 consists of 15 residues. CDR3 amino acids: CASSPTSGRIREQFF. The CDR3, as DNA: TGTGCCAGCTCACCGACTAGCGGGAGGATCCGTGAGCAGTTCTTC. The full variable domain, completed using reference TRBV18 and TRBJ2-1, is NAGVMQNPRHLVRRRGQEARLRCSPMKGHSHVYWYRQLPEEGLKFMVYLQKENIIDESGMPKERFSAEFPKEGPSILRIQQVVRGDSAAYFCASSPTSGRIREQFFGPGTRLTVL.

Points on this clone: This same CDR3 is encoded by further DNA sequences in the sample. This rearrangement joins TRBV11-2 to TRBJ2-3; D remains ambiguous. CDR3 length: 12 residues. CDR1 is SGHAT and CDR2 is FQNNGV in the germline V gene. V was cut by 1 base and J by 3 bases, with 2 bases left in between. CDR3 DNA sequence: TGTGCCAGCAGCTTAGTTACAGATACGCAGTATTTT. Translation: CASSLVTDTQYF.

The rearrangement uses TRBV7-9 and TRBJ1-2, with TRBD1 matching 7 bases. Losses at the gene ends were 4 bases for V and 8 bases for J; bases not matched to a gene: 10. Germline CDR1 SEHNR, CDR2 FQNEAQ (reference sequence). The CDR3 spans 14 residues. The CDR3 reads CASSSPGGIRGYTF. The CDR3 DNA reads as TGTGCCAGCAGCTCCCCAGGGGGTATACGAGGCTACACCTTC.

J is TRBJ1-5 and V is TRBV30; perhaps TRBD1 as D (6 bases). The CDR3 spans 16 residues. Germline V gives CDR1 GTSNPN, CDR2 SVGIG (reference sequence). The V end was cut by 2 bases, the J end by 0 bases, with 14 bases between. The CDR3 reads CAWSRWDILSNQPQHF. CDR3 coding DNA: TGTGCCTGGAGTCGATGGGACATTCTTAGCAATCAGCCCCAGCATTTT.

This clone came up a few times. The chain combines TRBV13 with TRBJ2-1; D may be TRBD2 (5 bases). This CDR3 contains 15 residues. Trimming shortened V by 5 bases and J by 8 bases, and 19 bases separated the two germline ends. In germline, CDR1 is PRHDT, CDR2 FYEKMQ (reference sequence). Here the CDR3 reads CASSATRKVRDEQFF. CDR3 bases: TGTGCCAGCAGCGCTACTAGGAAAGTTAGGGATGAGCAGTTCTTC.

Of note for this clone: The same CDR3 also results from other DNA sequences found in this sample. The chain uses TRBV30 and TRBJ1-1; D remains unclear. CDR3 length equals 11 residues. Trimming removed 4 bases from V and 4 bases from J, with 7 bases in between. The germline V gene encodes CDR1 GTSNPN and CDR2 SVGIG (reference sequence). This CDR3 reads CAWTPRTEAFF. For the CDR3, the DNA is TGTGCCTGGACCCCTCGCACTGAAGCTTTCTTT.

The V call is TRBV14, the J call TRBJ2-4; 9 positions match TRBD2. V shed 2 bases and J 6 bases; nucleotides not matched to a gene: 14. The CDR3 has 18 residues. Germline V lookup: CDR1 SGHDN, CDR2 FVKESK. The CDR3 DNA follows: TGTGCCAGCAGCCAATATGGTGCGGGAGGGCTGTCGAGAAACATTCAGTACTTC. The encoded protein is CASSQYGAGGLSRNIQYF. Based on the CDR3 plus reference TRBV14 and TRBJ2-4, the full variable domain is EAGVTQFPSHSVIEKGQTVTLRCDPISGHDNLYWYRRVMGKEIKFLLHFVKESKQDESGMPNNRFLAERTGGTYSTLKVQPAELEDSGVYFCASSQYGAGGLSRNIQYFGAGTRLSVL.

This clone has more than one count but fewer than ten. Other DNA sequences from this sample encode an identical CDR3 as well. V and J are TRBV7-2 and TRBJ2-3; no firm D call. This CDR3 spans 14 amino acids. V was pared by 1 base and J by 0 bases, with 5 bases between. Germline V gives CDR1 SGHTA, CDR2 FQGNSA. The CDR3 reads CASSLGRSTDTQYF. The CDR3, as DNA: TGTGCCAGCAGCTTAGGTCGGAGCACAGATACGCAGTATTTT.